This T cell receptor beta chain was found in a study of blood T cells in healthy people across ages. Study-level findings and limits: In older individuals, TCR beta diversity per million T cells was lower, falling roughly linearly with age.

This clonotype was seen only a few times. Its antigen is unidentified. Extraction of total RNA produced a minimum of 6 micrograms from each sample. The ends were cut back, 1 base at V and 5 bases at J, with 23 bases in the middle. The CDR3 extends over 18 amino acids. A sample-barcoded 5' primer and a J-beta primer mix were used in a second PCR of about 7 to 11 cycles. TCRdb passed the 5' RACE reads through MiXCR, listing each CDR3 protein once. The profile shows around 1,100,000 distinct CDR3 sequences, roughly two fifths of them singletons. The sequencing input was blood. The chain carries TRBV12-3 or TRBV12-4 and TRBJ1-1; D might be TRBD1 (5 bases). The origin of this receptor is a young man in good health. CDR3 bases: TGTGCCAGCAGTTTAGGTCGTCCGGGTTGGGGAGGGGAAACTGAAGCTTTCTTT. Encoded protein: CASSLGRPGWGGETEAFF.